The 16 T cell receptor beta chains below were found in one sample sequenced in a study of T cell repertoires in cytomegalovirus infection. What these receptors recognize is not known. Via MiXCR, TCRdb re-called the reads, giving one row per CDR3 protein. The table includes approximately 910,000 distinct CDR3 sequences, approximately 33% detected once. Sequenced here: cultured CD8+ T cells from PBMCs, sampled from culture after CMV antigen stimulation. These receptors originate from a human donor in good health (CMV status not recorded). Some clones in this sample may be carry-over from other donors' samples.

The chain links TRBV28 to TRBJ1-2, with 11 bases fitting TRBD1. The CDR3 covers 15 residues. CDR1 MDHEN and CDR2 SYDVKM come from the germline V gene. V was pared by 5 bases and J by 4 bases, with 6 bases of the junction left unmatched. The CDR3, as DNA: TGTGCCAGCAGTATCCTTGGGACAGGGGGCTATGGCTACACCTTC. Protein: CASSILGTGGYGYTF.

The rearrangement uses TRBV6-6 and TRBJ1-2; D is unresolved. This CDR3 spans 14 amino acids. Trimming pared 0 bases from V and 7 bases from J, leaving 12 bases between. CDR1 MNHNY and CDR2 SVGAGI come from the germline V gene (reference sequence). CDR3 in amino acids: CASSYSQHLGGYTF. The CDR3 DNA sequence: TGTGCCAGCAGTTACTCTCAACACCTAGGTGGCTACACCTTC.

The chain employs TRBV4-2 and TRBJ2-3; tentatively, D is TRBD2 (7 bases). Germline V gene lookup returns CDR1 LGHNA and CDR2 YNFKEQ. Trimming stripped 0 bases from V and 5 bases from J, with 12 bases between. The CDR3 spans 15 residues. In DNA form, the CDR3 reads TGTGCCAGCAGCCAAGAGGGGGGGGCGGGAGATACGCAGTATTTT. Translated: CASSQEGGAGDTQYF.

This chain links TRBV6-6 with TRBJ1-2; TRBD1 might be the D (6 bases). There are 15 residues in the CDR3. The V end lost 5 bases, the J end lost 4 bases, and 17 bases lay between the germline ends. Germline loops: CDR1 MNHNY, CDR2 SVGAGI (reference sequence). CDR3 sequence reads: CASSDIRTDIYGYTF. CDR3 bases: TGTGCCAGCAGTGACATCCGGACAGACATCTATGGCTACACCTTC.

This chain joins TRBV6-6 and TRBJ2-5, with 11 bases matching TRBD1. The CDR3 totals 14 residues. Trimming removed 6 bases from V and 5 bases from J; junction bases left unmatched: 5. Germline lookup yields CDR1 MNHNY and CDR2 SVGAGI (reference sequence). CDR3 nucleotide sequence: TGTGCCAGCAGGGACAGGGGGCGGGGGGAGACCCAGTACTTC. It specifies CASRDRGRGETQYF.

This clonotype turned up a few times. The chain carries TRBV7-9 and TRBJ2-1; 12 bases fit TRBD2. This CDR3 region has 19 residues. Germline loops: CDR1 SEHNR, CDR2 FQNEAQ (reference sequence). Trimming at V came to 5 bases and at J to 0 bases, leaving 11 bases not matched to a gene. Written as DNA, the CDR3 is TGTGCCAGCAGCACTAGCGGGGGGCTCGATTCTAGCTCCTACAATGAGCAGTTCTTC. Translated: CASSTSGGLDSSSYNEQFF.

The rearrangement joins TRBV7-9 to TRBJ1-2, with 10 bases lining up with TRBD1. Trimming cost V 4 bases and J 8 bases; bases outside gene matches: 10. The CDR3 has 15 amino acids. CDR1 is SEHNR and CDR2 is FQNEAQ in the germline V gene (reference sequence). CDR3 in amino acids: CASSSDPQTGGGYTF. DNA for the CDR3: TGTGCCAGCAGCTCAGACCCCCAGACAGGGGGCGGCTACACCTTC.

This clonotype occurred many times. The CDR3 here is CASSKPGHTQYF. The CDR3 bases are TGTGCCAGCAGCAAACCGGGACATACGCAGTATTTT. The chain couples TRBV7-8 to TRBJ2-3, with D perhaps TRBD1 or TRBD2 (5 bases each). The CDR3 is made up of 12 amino acids. CDR1 is SGHVS, CDR2 FQNEAQ, per germline. The germline V and J ends were trimmed by 5 bases and 7 bases, with 10 bases remaining between them.

The chain carries TRBV3-1 and TRBJ1-3, with unresolved D. The V gene lost 1 base and the J gene lost 0 bases, with 13 bases spanning the gap. This CDR3 contains 17 residues. Germline values: CDR1 LGHDT, CDR2 YNNKEL (reference sequence). CDR3 DNA: TGTGCCAGCAGCCAAGTTCAAGGGAAGGGCTCTGGAAACACCATATATTTT. Its protein is CASSQVQGKGSGNTIYF.

This clonotype appeared a few times. The chain uses TRBV4-3 and TRBJ2-7, with D possibly matching TRBD2 (6 bases). Germline assignment: CDR1 LGHNA and CDR2 YSLEER. The CDR3 length is 17 residues. The V and J ends lost 0 bases and 5 bases respectively, with 20 bases between them. CDR3 nucleotides: TGCGCCAGCAGCCAAGATAGGGACTCCAGGGAATCCCACGAGCAGTACGTC. Translated, it gives CASSQDRDSRESHEQYV.

Of note for this clonotype: A much more abundant neighbour one base away suggests this may be a read error. The chain carries TRBV6-6 and TRBJ2-5, with unresolved D. The germline V gene has CDR1 MNHNY and CDR2 SVGAGI (reference sequence). CDR3 length equals 12 residues. CDR3 in amino acids: CASSNSKETQYF. CDR3 DNA: TGTGCCAGCAGTAACTCCAAAGAGACCCAGTACTTC.

This clonotype was counted many times. The chain is built from TRBV10-3 and TRBJ1-4; no definite D call. This CDR3 comprises 14 residues. Germline V gene lookup returns CDR1 ENHRY and CDR2 SYGVKD. Trimming cost V 2 bases and J 4 bases, with 8 bases left between them. CDR3 loop: CAISEEPINEKLFF. CDR3 nucleotides: TGTGCCATCAGTGAGGAACCGATTAATGAAAAACTGTTTTTT.

The chain couples TRBV18 to TRBJ1-1, with D uncertain. The germline V gene has CDR1 KGHSH and CDR2 LQKENI. The CDR3 totals 14 residues. The ends were cut back, 4 bases at V and 3 bases at J, with 12 bases in the middle. The CDR3 DNA sequence: TGTGCCAGCTCACGACGAGCCTCCGACACTGAAGCTTTCTTT. Residues: CASSRRASDTEAFF. Full variable domain (remainder filled in from reference TRBV18 and TRBJ1-1): NAGVMQNPRHLVRRRGQEARLRCSPMKGHSHVYWYRQLPEEGLKFMVYLQKENIIDESGMPKERFSAEFPKEGPSILRIQQVVRGDSAAYFCASSRRASDTEAFFGQGTRLTVV.

The chain has TRBV15 and TRBJ2-7; TRBD1 agrees at 7 bases. Germline V gene data show CDR1 as LNHNV and CDR2 as YYDKDF (reference sequence). The CDR3 is 16 residues long. The trim removed 0 bases at V and 5 bases at J, leaving 10 bases unmatched. CDR3 in DNA: TGTGCCACCAGCAGAGAGTCGGGCAGGGGGTCCGACGAGCAGTACTTC. Protein product: CATSRESGRGSDEQYF.

This clonotype was seen only a few times. The rearrangement links TRBV27 to TRBJ1-5, with 11 bases that match TRBD1. Losses at the gene ends were 6 bases for V and 6 bases for J; bases not matched to a gene: 16. The CDR3 sequence is 18 residues long. CDR1 MNHEY and CDR2 SMNVEV come from the germline V gene (reference sequence). CDR3 sequence: CASSRTGGALLRGQPQHF. The DNA of the CDR3 is TGTGCCAGCAGCAGGACAGGGGGCGCGTTATTAAGGGGTCAGCCCCAGCATTTT.

The V and J genes are TRBV29-1 and TRBJ2-3, with D unresolved. Trimming shortened V by 1 base and J by 7 bases, and 6 bases separated the two germline ends. CDR3 size: 11 residues. The germline V gene encodes CDR1 SQVTM and CDR2 ANQGSEA. The CDR3 loop is CSVEAEYTQYF. The CDR3 DNA is TGCAGCGTTGAAGCTGAATATACGCAGTATTTT.